These 10 T cell receptor beta chains originate from one sample sequenced in a study of cytomegalovirus exposure and HLA in healthy donors. Use of 60 Vbeta and 13 Jbeta primers characterized the PCR. Repertoires were generated with immunoSEQ multiplex PCR, while TCRdb's copy carries only in-frame clones and drops some. This table holds roughly 190,000 clones, around 67% found once. The specimen sequenced was PBMCs. The source is a woman in her twenties or thirties in good health and CMV-seropositive.

The V gene is TRBV11-3, the J gene TRBJ2-7; weak D call: TRBD2 (6 bases). This CDR3 comprises 15 residues. Per germline, CDR1 SGHNT and CDR2 YENEEA. V was cut by 5 bases and J by 3 bases, with 17 bases left in between. The CDR3 sequence: CASSPMTRKFYEQYF. CDR3 in DNA: TGTGCCAGCAGCCCGATGACTAGAAAGTTCTACGAGCAGTACTTC.

The V and J genes are TRBV29-1 and TRBJ2-7; the match to TRBD2 covers 9 bases. The V gene end was trimmed by 1 base and the J gene end by 0 bases; junction bases not matched to a gene: 4. Per germline, CDR1 SQVTM and CDR2 ANQGSEA. The CDR3 loop spans 15 amino acids. The CDR3 region has the DNA TGCAGCGTTGAAGTTGGTAGCGGGGGCTCCTACGAGCAGTACTTC. Translating it yields CSVEVGSGGSYEQYF.

This clone has just a few counts. V and J are TRBV29-1 and TRBJ2-2, with 8 bases matching TRBD2. CDR1 and CDR2 from the germline V gene are SQVTM and ANQGSEA. This CDR3 is 14 amino acids long. The ends lost 6 bases at V and 2 bases at J; junction bases unmatched: 5. The CDR3: CSVGLDFNTGELFF. CDR3 in DNA: TGCAGCGTGGGACTAGATTTCAACACCGGGGAGCTGTTTTTT.

This chain uses TRBV2 with TRBJ2-5; D may be TRBD1 (6 bases). V was pared by 3 bases and J by 5 bases, with 16 bases between. Germline V lookup: CDR1 SNHLY, CDR2 FYNNEI. The CDR3 totals 15 residues. CDR3 in DNA: TGTGCCAGCAGTGAGAACAGGGCCAGGGGTGAGACCCAGTACTTC. Its protein is CASSENRARGETQYF.

The chain has TRBV5-1 and TRBJ2-7; D is ambiguous. CDR1 and CDR2 from the germline V gene are SGHRS and YFSETQ. V shed 1 base and J shed 2 bases, with 7 bases lying between them. This CDR3 has 13 residues. The CDR3 bases are TGCGCCAGCAGCTTGAGCGCCGCCTACGAGCAGTACTTC. It codes for CASSLSAAYEQYF.

Regarding this clone: The same CDR3 is also encoded by other DNA sequences in this sample. The V gene is TRBV9, the J gene TRBJ1-6; the D gene is possibly TRBD1 (5 bases). The CDR3 length is 14 residues. Trimming pared 3 bases from V and 7 bases from J, leaving 11 bases between. Looked up from germline, CDR1 is SGDLS and CDR2 is YYNGEE. The CDR3 here is CASSAGRGNSPLHF. DNA for the CDR3: TGTGCCAGCAGCGCGGGACGGGGGAATTCACCCCTCCACTTT.

This clone has just a few counts. J is TRBJ1-5 and V is TRBV5-1; D not certain. CDR1 is SGHRS and CDR2 is YFSETQ in the germline V gene. The CDR3 totals 15 residues. V was pared by 3 bases and J by 5 bases, with 15 bases between. DNA of the CDR3: TGCGCCAGCAGCTCCTCACCAGCGCTTGATCAGCCCCAGCATTTT. This encodes CASSSSPALDQPQHF. The full variable domain, with the rest looked up from reference TRBV5-1 and TRBJ1-5, is KAGVTQTPRYLIKTRGQQVTLSCSPISGHRSVSWYQQTPGQGLQFLFEYFSETQRNKGNFPGRFSGRQFSNSRSEMNVSTLELGDSALYLCASSSSPALDQPQHFGDGTRLSIL.

The chain couples TRBV19 to TRBJ2-7; 9 positions agree with TRBD1. The length of the CDR3 is 13 residues. Germline values: CDR1 LNHDA, CDR2 SQIVND (reference sequence). The trim removed 10 bases at V and 4 bases at J, leaving 8 bases unmatched. As DNA, the CDR3 is TGTGCCACTTCTACAGGGGGCCCTTACGAGCAGTACTTC. Translation gives CATSTGGPYEQYF. Looking up the rest from reference TRBV19 and TRBJ2-7 gives the full variable domain: DGGITQSPKYLFRKEGQNVTLSCEQNLNHDAMYWYRQDPGQGLRLIYYSQIVNDFQKGDIAEGYSVSREKKESFPLTVTSAQKNPTAFYLCATSTGGPYEQYFGPGTRLTVT.

This chain links TRBV5-1 with TRBJ2-7; 8 nucleotides line up with TRBD2. Germline V gene lookup returns CDR1 SGHRS and CDR2 YFSETQ. The CDR3 covers 14 residues. The J segment lost 5 bases and the V segment lost 7 bases, leaving 11 bases of the junction unmatched. The CDR3 DNA sequence: TGCGCCAGCCGCAGAATAGCGGGGAGCAACGAGCAGTACTTC. Translating gives CASRRIAGSNEQYF.

This chain joins TRBV10-2 and TRBJ2-3; TRBD2 is a possible D gene (6 bases). The CDR3 is 15 amino acids. Germline values: CDR1 WSHSY, CDR2 SAAADI. V shed 8 bases and J shed 2 bases, with 17 bases lying between them. For the CDR3, the DNA is TGCGCCAGCGTCGACCGGGACTCCAACACAGATACGCAGTATTTT. This encodes CASVDRDSNTDTQYF.